This T cell receptor (beta chain) originates from a study of HIV-infected children after antiretroviral therapy interruption. On the study more broadly: Most children had recorded EBV and CMV exposure. Continuous-treatment samples came from weeks 0, 48 and 150.

With respect to this clonotype: The antigen remains undetermined. One end of the junction does not line up with germline, which may come from a read error.

Indicated treatment: PENTA 11 planned treatment interruption arm or continuous ART arm. Naive CD4+ CD45RA+ CD45RO- T cells were sorted from thawed PBMCs. The germline V gene has CDR1 MNHNY and CDR2 SVGAGI (reference sequence). The CDR3 spans 13 residues. Whole-study findings and limits: The Gini coefficient of naive CD4+ repertoires rose, returning to baseline by 3 years.

A 3' RACE protocol on RNA, with unique molecular identifiers, produced the TCR library. MiXCR, applied by TCRdb to the 3' RACE reads, yields one record per CDR3 protein. The table shows about 89,000 distinct CDR3 sequences, with roughly 6.7% occurring only once. The sequencing here drew on CD45RA+ CD4+ T cells from PBMCs, pooled from several time points, taken from a donor given antiretroviral therapy, either interrupted or continuous. Indicated subset: naive CD4+ CD45RA+ CD45RO- T cells. The genes are TRBV6-6 and TRBJ2-5; D is unresolved. The receptor comes from a pool of human donors with HIV. In DNA form, the CDR3 reads TGTGCCAGCAGTGATAACCGGAGAGACACCCAGTACTTT. This translates into CASSDNRRDTQYF.